These T cell receptor beta chains were read from a single sample in a study of low-dose radiotherapy and immunotherapy resistance in tumors. TCRdb processed the reads anew with MiXCR; each CDR3 protein has one entry. Of around 79,000 distinct CDR3 sequences in the sample, approximately 17% were seen once. The specimen was PBMCs, collected before treatment. The source of these receptors is a male donor with prostate cancer. Each CDR3 is given with its conserved first and last residue. The order of the fields is V gene, clone size, D gene, J gene, CDR3 DNA, CDR3 protein. D genes are given only for firm matches. Some rows have no size entry. The others give once, few or many, or a class for an expanded clone.

TRBV6-1	NA	TRBD1	TRBJ1-2	TGTGCCAGCACGCCCTCTCTGACAGGGGGTGAGTATGGCTACACCTTC	CASTPSLTGGEYGYTF
TRBV10-3	few	NA	TRBJ2-1	TGTGCCATCAGTGAGTCGGAGTTAGTCTACAATGAGCAGTTCTTC	CAISESELVYNEQFF
TRBV29-1	many	NA	TRBJ2-1	TGCAGCGTTGAACGTCCCAGAAACTACAATGAGCAGTTCTTC	CSVERPRNYNEQFF
TRBV13	many	TRBD1	TRBJ2-7	TGTGCCAGCAGCTTAGTAGGAGTGGACAGGGGAGGAAACGAGCAGTACTTC	CASSLVGVDRGGNEQYF
TRBV15	NA	TRBD2	TRBJ2-6	TGTGCCACCAGCAGACCCACTCCGGGGGGTGTATCTGGGGCCAACGTCCTGACTTTC	CATSRPTPGGVSGANVLTF
TRBV7-9	NA	NA	TRBJ1-6	TGTGCCAGCAGCTTATCCCAGCGCTCACCCCTCCACTTT	CASSLSQRSPLHF
TRBV7-9	many	NA	TRBJ2-3	TGTGCCAGCAGCCACCGGGACACACAGCCCTTTACGCAGTATTTT	CASSHRDTQPFTQYF
TRBV6-2/TRBV6-3	many	TRBD1	TRBJ1-5	TGTGCCAGCAGCCGGACAGGGTACGAGAATCAGCCCCAGCATTTT	CASSRTGYENQPQHF
TRBV12-3/TRBV12-4	few	TRBD1	TRBJ2-1	TGTGCCAGCCGGTGGACAGGGCTTTTGAACAATGAGCAGTTCTTC	CASRWTGLLNNEQFF
TRBV5-1	many	TRBD1	TRBJ2-7	TGCGCCAGCAGCTTGGGGGGACAGGGTTACGAGCAGTACTTC	CASSLGGQGYEQYF
TRBV20-1	many	NA	TRBJ2-2	TGCAGTGCCAGTCGGCCGGGGTCTGTCGGGGAGCTGTTTTTT	CSASRPGSVGELFF
TRBV28	many	NA	TRBJ2-7	TGTGCCAGCAACTCGGGAGTAGGGGCGCAGTACTTC	CASNSGVGAQYF
TRBV5-8	many	NA	TRBJ2-1	TGTGCCAGCAGCCCTAGCGGAGGGGGGAACAATGAGCAGTTCTTC	CASSPSGGGNNEQFF
TRBV18	many	NA	TRBJ2-2	TGTGCCAGCTCACCACCGGCGGGGACCGGGGAGCTGTTTTTT	CASSPPAGTGELFF
TRBV21-1	many	NA	TRBJ2-5	TGTGCCAGCAGCAAACAAGAGACCCAGTACTTC	CASSKQETQYF
TRBV7-9	many	TRBD2	TRBJ2-1	TGTGCCAGCAGCTTAGCGACTAGCGTGAGTAATGAGCAGTTCTTC	CASSLATSVSNEQFF
TRBV20-1	many	NA	TRBJ2-5	TGCAGTGCTCTGTTGGGGGGTCAAGAGACCCAGTACTTC	CSALLGGQETQYF
TRBV21-1	many	NA	TRBJ1-1	TGTGCCAGCACCTCGGACGGACACACTGAAGCTTTCTTT	CASTSDGHTEAFF
TRBV28	many	NA	TRBJ1-2	TGTGCCAGCAGGAAACAGGGAACCTATGGCTACACCTTC	CASRKQGTYGYTF
TRBV6-5	many	TRBD1	TRBJ2-7	TGTGCCAGCAGGCGACAGGGGGCTGACGAGCAGTACTTC	CASRRQGADEQYF
TRBV7-4	many	NA	TRBJ2-2	TGTGCCAGCAGCGTTGGGGGACTGAACACCGGGGAGCTGTTTTTT	CASSVGGLNTGELFF
TRBV24-1	NA	NA	TRBJ2-7	TGTGCCACCAGTGACCGTACACAGAGGGGAGGTTACGAGCAGTACTTC	CATSDRTQRGGYEQYF
TRBV5-4	NA	NA	TRBJ2-6	TGTGCCAGCAGCTTATCGGGGTCCGGGGCCAACGTCCTGACTTTC	CASSLSGSGANVLTF
TRBV6-6	many	TRBD1	TRBJ2-3	TGTGCCAGCAGTTACTCGACCCGGACAGGGGGGGATACGCAGTATTTT	CASSYSTRTGGDTQYF
TRBV21-1	NA	NA	TRBJ1-4	TGTGCCAGCAGCAAAGGCCGCCGAGGACGGCCAACTTCTGCAACTAATGAAAAACTGTTTTTT	CASSKGRRGRPTSATNEKLFF
TRBV29-1	many	NA	TRBJ2-2	TGCAGCGTTGAAGTTCTGGGTAACACCGGGGAGCTGTTTTTT	CSVEVLGNTGELFF
TRBV5-1	many	TRBD1	TRBJ2-7	TGCGCCAGCAGCTTTGGGACAGGGGATTACGAGCAGTACTTC	CASSFGTGDYEQYF
TRBV20-1	many	TRBD1	TRBJ2-6	TGCAGTGCTAGTAGACAGGGATGGGGGGCCAACGTCCTGACTTTC	CSASRQGWGANVLTF
TRBV13	many	NA	TRBJ2-5	TGTGCCAGCAGCAATAAATTACAGGGTTCGGGGGAGACCCAGTACTTC	CASSNKLQGSGETQYF
TRBV3-1	many	NA	TRBJ1-6	TGTGCCAGCAGCCACCGGGCAGCCACATCACCCCTCCACTTT	CASSHRAATSPLHF
TRBV29-1	many	TRBD2	TRBJ2-2	TGCAGCGTTGGAGAAACTAGCGGGTCGAACACCGGGGAGCTGTTTTTT	CSVGETSGSNTGELFF
TRBV19	many	TRBD1	TRBJ2-1	TGTGCCAGTAGTATTCGTGAGGGACAGGGTGACAATGAGCAGTTCTTC	CASSIREGQGDNEQFF
TRBV11-2	NA	NA	TRBJ1-1	TGTGTCAGCAGCTTAAGTAGAGTGAACACTGAAGCTTTCTTT	CVSSLSRVNTEAFF
TRBV3-1	many	TRBD2	TRBJ2-3	TGTGCCAGCAGCCAAGAGGAGACTAGCGGGGGGGCAGATACGCAGTATTTT	CASSQEETSGGADTQYF
TRBV6-5	many	TRBD2	TRBJ2-1	TGTGCCAGCAGTTACTCCACTAGCGGGAATACCTACAATGAGCAGTTCTTC	CASSYSTSGNTYNEQFF
TRBV20-1	NA	TRBD1	TRBJ1-2	TGCAGTGCTAGAGGGGGAACAGGGGGCTATGGCTACACCTTC	CSARGGTGGYGYTF
TRBV10-3	many	TRBD2	TRBJ2-1	TGTGCCATCAGACCGGGACTAGCGTTGGGTGAGCAGTTCTTC	CAIRPGLALGEQFF
TRBV20-1	many	TRBD2	TRBJ2-3	TGCAGTGCTTCTATTAGCGGGGACGTAGATACGCAGTATTTT	CSASISGDVDTQYF
TRBV9	few	TRBD1	TRBJ1-4	TGTGCCAGCAGCGTAGATTCAGGGGGCGGAAAGGAAAAACTGTTTTTT	CASSVDSGGGKEKLFF
TRBV20-1	many	TRBD1	TRBJ2-5	TGCAGTGCTAGAGATCCCGCCAGGGGGCCGAGGACCCAGTACTTC	CSARDPARGPRTQYF
TRBV28	many	NA	TRBJ2-7	TGTGCCAGCAGTCTAGGGACACTCCAGAGATACGAGCAGTACTTC	CASSLGTLQRYEQYF
TRBV12-3/TRBV12-4	many	TRBD2	TRBJ2-3	TGTGCCAGCAGTCGGACTAGCGGGAGACCTCAAGATACGCAGTATTTT	CASSRTSGRPQDTQYF
TRBV6-1	many	TRBD2	TRBJ2-3	TGTGCCAGCAGTGAAGGTCAGGGCGGGGGGAGCACAGATACGCAGTATTTT	CASSEGQGGGSTDTQYF
TRBV5-1	many	NA	TRBJ1-2	TGCGCCAGCAGCTTGGACAGGGTGGCTGGCTACACCTTC	CASSLDRVAGYTF
TRBV20-1	NA	NA	TRBJ1-1	TGCAGTGCTAGAGGGCCCGGGGGCATTCGCACTGAAGCTTTCTTT	CSARGPGGIRTEAFF